The 22 T cell receptor beta chains in this list originate from one sample, sequenced in a study of T cell responses to AZD1222 COVID-19 vaccine. Sequencing was performed with immunoSEQ multiplex PCR; in TCRdb, only in-frame clones are kept and a portion is missing. The sample lists about 130,000 clones, about nine tenths occurring once. The source was peripheral blood, collected 28 days after the second AZD1222 dose. These receptors were obtained from an adult who received the AZD1222 COVID-19 vaccine.

The V gene is TRBV27, the J gene TRBJ1-5; TRBD1 matches 9 bases. The germline gives CDR1 MNHEY, CDR2 SMNVEV (reference sequence). This CDR3 region has 15 residues. After removal of 5 bases from V and 3 bases from J, the junction contained 5 bases not matched to a gene. Here the CDR3 DNA reads TGTGCCAGCAGTCGACAGGGGGGGGTCAATCAGCCCCAGCATTTT. Amino acid sequence: CASSRQGGVNQPQHF.

This clone has just one count. This chain connects TRBV11-2 to TRBJ2-2, with TRBD2 identical over 8 bases. CDR3 length equals 15 residues. Germline assignment: CDR1 SGHAT and CDR2 FQNNGV. With 6 bases clipped from V and 6 bases from J, the junction kept 9 bases outside the gene matches. The CDR3 coding sequence is TGTGCCAGCAGTCGTAGCGGGGAGTGGCCCGGGGAGCTGTTTTTT. Translation gives CASSRSGEWPGELFF.

CDR3: CASFRQENTEAFF. CDR3 bases: TGTGCCAGCTTCAGACAGGAGAACACTGAAGCTTTCTTT. The chain couples TRBV6-5 to TRBJ1-1, with D possibly TRBD1 on 6 matching bases. Germline V CDR1 and CDR2: MNHEY, SVGAGI. Trimming left V 8 bases short and J 1 base short, with 11 bases between. The CDR3 is 13 residues long.

J is TRBJ2-2 and V is TRBV18; D could derive from TRBD1 or TRBD2 (5 bases each). This CDR3 has 14 residues. From germline, CDR1 is KGHSH and CDR2 LQKENI. V shed 5 bases and J shed 5 bases, with 12 bases lying between them. The CDR3 bases are TGTGCCAGCTCAGGTGGGACGCAGACCGGGGAGCTGTTTTTT. Translating it yields CASSGGTQTGELFF.

The chain couples TRBV24-1 to TRBJ2-1, with D maybe TRBD1 (5 bases). The CDR3 has 11 residues. The V end lost 7 bases, the J end lost 10 bases, and 10 bases lay between the germline ends. Germline CDR1 is KGHDR and CDR2 is SFDVKD. DNA of the CDR3: TGTGCCACCAGCAGGGAAAACGAGCAGTTCTTC. Protein: CATSRENEQFF.

The rearrangement uses TRBV19 and TRBJ2-5; D might be TRBD2 (6 bases). The V gene's germline CDR1 is LNHDA and CDR2 SQIVND (reference sequence). V was shortened by 4 bases and J by 2 bases, with 14 bases between the two germline ends. The CDR3 extends over 15 amino acids. CDR3 region: CASSTPGDRQETQYF. CDR3 in DNA: TGTGCCAGTAGTACCCCGGGAGATCGACAAGAGACCCAGTACTTC. The entire variable domain, with the rest obtained from reference TRBV19 and TRBJ2-5, is as follows: DGGITQSPKYLFRKEGQNVTLSCEQNLNHDAMYWYRQDPGQGLRLIYYSQIVNDFQKGDIAEGYSVSREKKESFPLTVTSAQKNPTAFYLCASSTPGDRQETQYFGPGTRLLVL.

The chain is built from TRBV5-3 and TRBJ1-5, with D uncertain. TRBV5-3 is an ORF; its function is uncertain. V lost 4 bases, J lost 5 bases, and 10 bases lay in between. The CDR3 has 13 residues. This CDR3 is CARSLTPYQPQHF. As DNA, the CDR3 is TGTGCCAGAAGCCTCACTCCATATCAGCCCCAGCATTTT.

This chain joins TRBV9 and TRBJ2-2; D is undetermined. V was clipped by 0 bases and J by 7 bases, with 7 bases between them. Per the germline V gene, CDR1 is SGDLS and CDR2 is YYNGEE. CDR3 length equals 13 residues. CDR3 DNA sequence: TGTGCCAGCAGCGTAGCCGGAAGCGGGGAGCTGTTTTTT. Its protein is CASSVAGSGELFF.

This clone has only one observation. The chain uses TRBV28 and TRBJ2-1; no clear D gene. Between the trimmed V and J ends, which lost 4 bases and 13 bases, there was a span of 14 bases. The germline gives CDR1 MDHEN, CDR2 SYDVKM. The CDR3 contains 12 residues. The DNA for the CDR3 is TGTGCCAGCAGTTCGACCGTCCATCGTCAGTTCTTC. It specifies CASSSTVHRQFF.

This clone was observed a handful of times. The chain joins TRBV5-6 to TRBJ1-2; D uncertain. The CDR3 loop spans 14 amino acids. CDR1 and CDR2 from the germline V gene are SGHDT and YYEEEE. Trimming pared 0 bases from V and 5 bases from J, leaving 11 bases between. CDR3 region: CASSLGRETYGYTF. The CDR3 DNA reads as TGTGCCAGCAGCTTGGGGCGGGAGACTTATGGCTACACCTTC.

This rearrangement joins TRBV28 to TRBJ1-3; D is perhaps TRBD1 (6 bases). V dropped 3 bases and J dropped 0 bases, with 9 bases sitting between them. The CDR3 length is 15 residues. CDR1 is MDHEN, CDR2 SYDVKM, per germline. CDR3 DNA: TGTGCCAGCAGTTTCGGGGACATCTCTGGAAACACCATATATTTT. This gives the protein CASSFGDISGNTIYF.

The V gene is TRBV19, the J gene TRBJ2-5; perhaps D is TRBD1 or TRBD2 (5 bases each). The length of the CDR3 is 15 residues. V dropped 5 bases and J dropped 1 base, with 14 bases sitting between them. Per germline, CDR1 LNHDA and CDR2 SQIVND (reference sequence). The CDR3 sequence is CASSRPGPPQETQYF. DNA of the CDR3: TGTGCCAGTAGTCGACCGGGGCCCCCCCAAGAGACCCAGTACTTC.

V and J are TRBV6-5 and TRBJ2-7; TRBD2 matches at 9 bases. The V segment lost 4 bases and the J segment 3 bases; nucleotides outside the gene matches: 10. The CDR3 covers 16 residues. Germline CDR1 MNHEY, CDR2 SVGAGI. The CDR3 nucleotides are TGTGCCAGCAGTTCCCGTGGTAGCGGGAGCTTCTACGAGCAGTACTTC. This codes for CASSSRGSGSFYEQYF.

Remarks on this clone: At the DNA level, this CDR3 is encoded by other sequences in the same sample as well. Here the CDR3 reads CASRQGSQPQHF. The DNA for the CDR3 is TGTGCCAGTCGACAGGGAAGTCAGCCCCAGCATTTT. The gene calls are TRBV6-5 and TRBJ1-5; 7 nucleotides agree with TRBD1. In germline, CDR1 is MNHEY, CDR2 SVGAGI. V lost 9 bases, J lost 6 bases, and 5 bases stayed unmatched. This CDR3 is built from 12 residues.

This clone was counted between two and nine times. The chain employs TRBV6-5 and TRBJ2-1; no clear D. The germline gives CDR1 MNHEY, CDR2 SVGAGI. The CDR3 runs 14 residues. V was trimmed by 0 bases and J by 7 bases, leaving 10 bases between them. Here the CDR3 reads CASSYSKRLNEQFF. The CDR3 region has the DNA TGTGCCAGCAGTTACTCGAAGCGCTTGAATGAGCAGTTCTTC.

The chain has TRBV5-8 and TRBJ2-5; D possibly uses TRBD1 or TRBD2 (5 bases each). The CDR3 is 17 residues long. V was pared by 3 bases and J by 5 bases, with 23 bases between. Germline V CDR1 and CDR2: SGHTS, YDEGEE. The CDR3 DNA is TGTGCCAGCAGCTCCCAACCCGGGACCAGCGCGTCGGAGACCCAGTACTTC. This translates into CASSSQPGTSASETQYF.

The gene calls are TRBV6-5 and TRBJ2-7; weak D call: TRBD1 (5 bases). Between the trimmed V and J ends, which lost 7 bases and 2 bases, there was a span of 15 bases. Looked up from germline, CDR1 is MNHEY and CDR2 is SVGAGI. CDR3 length: 14 amino acids. Here the CDR3 DNA reads TGTGCCAGCACCTCCGGGCAGGGCACCTACGAGCAGTACTTC. Translating gives CASTSGQGTYEQYF.

This chain joins TRBV19 and TRBJ1-1; D remains ambiguous. The V gene lost 5 bases and the J gene lost 0 bases, with 7 bases spanning the gap. The germline V gene encodes CDR1 LNHDA and CDR2 SQIVND (reference sequence). There are 13 residues in the CDR3. The CDR3 is CASSLTLNTEAFF. The CDR3 bases are TGTGCCAGTAGTCTCACCTTGAACACTGAAGCTTTCTTT.

This clone has a single count. The CDR3 loop reads CASSLGAEGKLFF. CDR3 sequence (DNA): TGTGCCAGCAGCTTGGGCGCGGAGGGAAAACTGTTTTTT. V usage is TRBV7-9 and J usage is TRBJ1-4; D not certain. V lost 3 bases and J 10 bases, leaving 12 bases between the germline ends. The germline V gene has CDR1 SEHNR and CDR2 FQNEAQ (reference sequence). The CDR3 has 13 amino acids.

This chain uses TRBV20-1 with TRBJ2-5; no firm D call. With 6 bases removed from V and 1 base from J, the gap between germline ends came to 6 bases. The CDR3 has 11 residues. Germline CDR1 DFQATT, CDR2 SNEGSKA (reference sequence). The CDR3 loop reads CSAAVQETQYF. The CDR3 DNA sequence: TGCAGTGCGGCAGTCCAAGAGACCCAGTACTTC.

V gene TRBV28 combines with J gene TRBJ2-7; the D is unclear. This CDR3 region has 16 residues. Germline CDR1 and CDR2: MDHEN and SYDVKM. The V and J ends lost 6 bases and 0 bases respectively, with 18 bases between them. This CDR3 reads CASSPPRASYSYEQYF. The CDR3 region has the DNA TGTGCCAGCAGCCCACCCCGGGCATCATACTCCTACGAGCAGTACTTC. The variable domain in full, completed from reference TRBV28 and TRBJ2-7, reads DVKVTQSSRYLVKRTGEKVFLECVQDMDHENMFWYRQDPGLGLRLIYFSYDVKMKEKGDIPEGYSVSREKKERFSLILESASTNQTSMYLCASSPPRASYSYEQYFGPGTRLTVT.

V and J are TRBV13 and TRBJ2-7, with D uncertain. The V and J ends lost 5 bases and 4 bases respectively, with 3 bases between them. This CDR3 has 10 residues. Germline CDR1 is PRHDT and CDR2 is FYEKMQ (reference sequence). CDR3 residues: CASSRYEQYF. The CDR3 DNA reads as TGTGCCAGCAGCCGATACGAGCAGTACTTC.